This TCR beta chain was retrieved from a study of T cell responses to AZD1222 COVID-19 vaccine. The study, taken as a whole, reports: Along spike, vaccine-associated CD4 TCRs were found throughout, with dominance at 160-218 and 743-854. Regions left unmutated in variants are reportedly the target of nearly half of spike-specific TCRs. The donor group comprised mostly white British people and more females; the analysis possibly underestimated clonal diversity.

Pooling covered second doses at about 4 or about 12 weeks. Clones were read by immunoSEQ multiplex PCR, and TCRdb kept only the in-frame ones, dropping some. The sample lists some 150,000 clones; over 70% were seen once. A note on this clone: Antigen: not known.

Germline assignment: CDR1 MNHEY and CDR2 SVGAGI. V dropped 6 bases and J dropped 0; count of bases not matched to a gene: 4. The CDR3 totals 15 residues. The genes are TRBV6-5 and TRBJ2-1; 8 bases align to TRBD2. The TCR comes from an adult who received the AZD1222 COVID-19 vaccine. Sequenced here: peripheral blood, sampled 28 days after the second AZD1222 dose. CDR3 sequence reads: CASSSGGDSYNEQFF. The CDR3 DNA sequence: TGTGCCAGCAGCTCCGGGGGGGACTCCTACAATGAGCAGTTCTTC.